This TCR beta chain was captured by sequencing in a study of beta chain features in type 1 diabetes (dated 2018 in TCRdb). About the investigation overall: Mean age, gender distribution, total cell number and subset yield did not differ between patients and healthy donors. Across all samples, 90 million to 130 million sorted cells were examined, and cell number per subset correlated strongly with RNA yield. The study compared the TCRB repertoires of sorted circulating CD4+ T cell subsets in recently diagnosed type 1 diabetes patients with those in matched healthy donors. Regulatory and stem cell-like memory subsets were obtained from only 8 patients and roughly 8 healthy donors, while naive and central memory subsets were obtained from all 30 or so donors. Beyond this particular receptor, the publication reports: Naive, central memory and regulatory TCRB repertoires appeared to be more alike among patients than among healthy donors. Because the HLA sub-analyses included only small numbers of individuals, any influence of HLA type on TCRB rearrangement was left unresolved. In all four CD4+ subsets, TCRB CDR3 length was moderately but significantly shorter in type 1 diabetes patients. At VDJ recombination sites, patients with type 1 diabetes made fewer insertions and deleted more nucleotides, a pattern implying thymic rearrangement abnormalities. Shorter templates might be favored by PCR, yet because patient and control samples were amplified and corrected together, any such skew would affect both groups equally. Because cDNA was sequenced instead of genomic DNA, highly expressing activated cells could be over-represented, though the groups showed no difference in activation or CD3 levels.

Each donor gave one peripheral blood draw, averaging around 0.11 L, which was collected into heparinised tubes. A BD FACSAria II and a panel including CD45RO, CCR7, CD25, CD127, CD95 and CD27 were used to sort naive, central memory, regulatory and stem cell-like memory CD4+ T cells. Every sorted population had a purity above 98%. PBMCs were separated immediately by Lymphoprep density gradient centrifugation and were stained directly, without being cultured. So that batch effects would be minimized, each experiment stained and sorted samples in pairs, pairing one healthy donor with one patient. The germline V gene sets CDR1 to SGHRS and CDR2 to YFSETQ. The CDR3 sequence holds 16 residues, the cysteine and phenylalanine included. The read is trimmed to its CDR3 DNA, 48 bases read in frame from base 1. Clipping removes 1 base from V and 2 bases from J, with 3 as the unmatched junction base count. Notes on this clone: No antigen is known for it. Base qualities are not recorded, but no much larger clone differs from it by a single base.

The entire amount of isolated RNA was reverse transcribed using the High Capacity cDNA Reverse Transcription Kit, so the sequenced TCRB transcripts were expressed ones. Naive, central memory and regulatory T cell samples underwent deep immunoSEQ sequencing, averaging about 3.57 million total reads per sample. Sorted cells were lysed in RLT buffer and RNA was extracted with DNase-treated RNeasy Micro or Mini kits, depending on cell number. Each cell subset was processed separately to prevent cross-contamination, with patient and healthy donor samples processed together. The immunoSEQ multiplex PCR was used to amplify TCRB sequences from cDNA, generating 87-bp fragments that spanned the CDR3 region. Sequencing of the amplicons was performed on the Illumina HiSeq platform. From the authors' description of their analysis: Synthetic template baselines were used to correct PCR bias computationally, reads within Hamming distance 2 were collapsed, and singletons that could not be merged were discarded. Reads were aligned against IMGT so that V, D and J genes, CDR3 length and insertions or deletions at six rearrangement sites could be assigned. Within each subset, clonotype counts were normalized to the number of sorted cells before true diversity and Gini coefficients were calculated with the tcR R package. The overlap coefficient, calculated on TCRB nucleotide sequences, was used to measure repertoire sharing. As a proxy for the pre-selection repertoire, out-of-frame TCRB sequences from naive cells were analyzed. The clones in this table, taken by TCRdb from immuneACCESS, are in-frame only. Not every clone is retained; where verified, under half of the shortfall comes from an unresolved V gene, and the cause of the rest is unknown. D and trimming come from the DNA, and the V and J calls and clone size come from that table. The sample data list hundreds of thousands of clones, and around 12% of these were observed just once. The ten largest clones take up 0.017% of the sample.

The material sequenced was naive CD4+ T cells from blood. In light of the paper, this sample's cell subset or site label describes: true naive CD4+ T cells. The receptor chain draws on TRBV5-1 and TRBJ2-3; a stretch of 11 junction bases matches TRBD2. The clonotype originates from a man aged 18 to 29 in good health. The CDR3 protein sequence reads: CASSLTSGSITDTQYF. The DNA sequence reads TGCGCCAGCAGCTTGACTAGCGGGAGTATCACAGATACGCAGTATTTT.